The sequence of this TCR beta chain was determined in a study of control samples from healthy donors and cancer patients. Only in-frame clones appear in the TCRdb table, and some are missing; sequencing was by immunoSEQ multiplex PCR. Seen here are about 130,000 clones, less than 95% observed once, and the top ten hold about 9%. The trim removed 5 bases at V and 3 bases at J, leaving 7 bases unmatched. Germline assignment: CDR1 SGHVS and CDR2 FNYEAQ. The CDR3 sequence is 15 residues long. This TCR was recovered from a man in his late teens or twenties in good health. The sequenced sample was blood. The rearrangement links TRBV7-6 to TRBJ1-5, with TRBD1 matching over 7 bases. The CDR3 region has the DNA TGTGCCAGCAGCGCCATAGGGGGCGACAATCAGCCCCAGCATTTT. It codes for CASSAIGGDNQPQHF.